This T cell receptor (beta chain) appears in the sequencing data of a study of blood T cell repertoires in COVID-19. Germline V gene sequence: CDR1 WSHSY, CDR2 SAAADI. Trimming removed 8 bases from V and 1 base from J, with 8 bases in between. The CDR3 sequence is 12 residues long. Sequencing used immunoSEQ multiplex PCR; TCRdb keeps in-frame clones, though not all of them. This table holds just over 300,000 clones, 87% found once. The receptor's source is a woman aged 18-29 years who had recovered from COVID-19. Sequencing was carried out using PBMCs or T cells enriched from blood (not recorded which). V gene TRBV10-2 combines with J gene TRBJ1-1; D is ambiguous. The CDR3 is CASSGENTEAFF. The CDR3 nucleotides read TGCGCCAGCTCCGGGGAGAACACTGAAGCTTTCTTT.